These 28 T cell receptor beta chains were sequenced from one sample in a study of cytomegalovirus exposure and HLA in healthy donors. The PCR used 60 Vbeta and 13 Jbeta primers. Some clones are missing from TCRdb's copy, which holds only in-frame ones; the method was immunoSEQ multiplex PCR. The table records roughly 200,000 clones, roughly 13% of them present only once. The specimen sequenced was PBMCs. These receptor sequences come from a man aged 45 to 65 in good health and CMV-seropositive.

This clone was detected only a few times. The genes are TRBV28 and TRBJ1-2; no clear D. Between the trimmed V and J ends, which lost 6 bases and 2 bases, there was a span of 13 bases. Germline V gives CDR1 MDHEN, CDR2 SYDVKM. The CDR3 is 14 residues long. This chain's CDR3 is CASSPRGGNYGYTF. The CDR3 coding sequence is TGTGCCAGCAGCCCTCGGGGAGGGAACTATGGCTACACCTTC.

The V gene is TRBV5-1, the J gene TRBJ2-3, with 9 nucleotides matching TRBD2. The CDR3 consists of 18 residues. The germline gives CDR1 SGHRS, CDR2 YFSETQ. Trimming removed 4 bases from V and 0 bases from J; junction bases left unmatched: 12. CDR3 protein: CASSPAHGLARSTDTQYF. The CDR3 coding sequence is TGCGCCAGCAGCCCAGCTCACGGACTAGCGCGGAGCACAGATACGCAGTATTTT.

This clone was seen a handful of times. The CDR3, as DNA: TGTGCCAGCAGCTCGCCCGTAAGGCTAGCGGGGGGCACCGGGGAGCTGTTTTTT. This encodes CASSSPVRLAGGTGELFF. V and J are TRBV28 and TRBJ2-2, with 11 bases fitting TRBD2. Trimming removed 6 bases from V and 4 bases from J; junction bases left unmatched: 13. The CDR3 loop spans 18 amino acids. Germline values: CDR1 MDHEN, CDR2 SYDVKM.

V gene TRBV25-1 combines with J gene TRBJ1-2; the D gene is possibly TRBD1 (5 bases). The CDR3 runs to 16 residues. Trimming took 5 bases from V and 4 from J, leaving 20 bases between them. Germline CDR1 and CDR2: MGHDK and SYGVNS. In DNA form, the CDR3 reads TGTGCCAGCAGTCCGACTCCAGGGAAAGGGCCCTATGGCTACACCTTC. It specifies CASSPTPGKGPYGYTF.

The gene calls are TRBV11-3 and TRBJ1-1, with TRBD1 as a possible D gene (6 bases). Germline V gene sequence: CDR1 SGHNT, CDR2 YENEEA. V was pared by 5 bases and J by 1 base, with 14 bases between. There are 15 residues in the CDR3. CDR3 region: CASSAVQGPNTEAFF. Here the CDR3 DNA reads TGTGCCAGCAGCGCCGTACAGGGACCGAACACTGAAGCTTTCTTT.

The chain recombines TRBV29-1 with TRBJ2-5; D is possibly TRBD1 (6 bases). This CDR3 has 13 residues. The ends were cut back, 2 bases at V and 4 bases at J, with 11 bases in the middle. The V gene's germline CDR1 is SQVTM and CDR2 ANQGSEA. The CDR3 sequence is CSVEQAQGETQYF. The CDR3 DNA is TGCAGCGTTGAACAAGCACAGGGAGAGACCCAGTACTTC.

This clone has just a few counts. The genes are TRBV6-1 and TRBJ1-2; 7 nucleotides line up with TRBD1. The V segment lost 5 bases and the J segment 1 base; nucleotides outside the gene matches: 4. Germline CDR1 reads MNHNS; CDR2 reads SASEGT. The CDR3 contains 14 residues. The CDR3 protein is CASSPRTGNYGYTF. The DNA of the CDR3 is TGTGCCAGCAGTCCCCGGACAGGTAACTATGGCTACACCTTC.

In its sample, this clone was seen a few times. The CDR3 is CASSQALLAGGSGANVLTF. For the CDR3, the DNA is TGCGCCAGCAGCCAAGCCCTACTAGCGGGGGGCTCTGGGGCCAACGTCCTGACTTTC. The rearrangement joins TRBV4-3 to TRBJ2-6; 12 positions agree with TRBD2. This CDR3 contains 19 residues. V shed 1 base and J 0 bases; nucleotides not matched to a gene: 4. Germline lookup yields CDR1 LGHNA and CDR2 YSLEER.

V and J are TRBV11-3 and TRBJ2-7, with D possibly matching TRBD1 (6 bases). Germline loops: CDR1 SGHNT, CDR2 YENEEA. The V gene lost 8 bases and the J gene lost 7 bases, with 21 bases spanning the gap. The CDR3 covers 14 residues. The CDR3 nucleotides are TGTGCCAGCGGCCGGGACACCGGACTTGGTGAGCAGTACTTC. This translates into CASGRDTGLGEQYF.

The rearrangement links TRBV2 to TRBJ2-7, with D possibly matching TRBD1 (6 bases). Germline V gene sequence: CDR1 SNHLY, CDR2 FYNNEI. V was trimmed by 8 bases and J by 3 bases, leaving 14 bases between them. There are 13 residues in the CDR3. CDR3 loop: CASQGTRHYEQYF. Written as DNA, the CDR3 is TGTGCCAGCCAAGGGACAAGACACTACGAGCAGTACTTC.

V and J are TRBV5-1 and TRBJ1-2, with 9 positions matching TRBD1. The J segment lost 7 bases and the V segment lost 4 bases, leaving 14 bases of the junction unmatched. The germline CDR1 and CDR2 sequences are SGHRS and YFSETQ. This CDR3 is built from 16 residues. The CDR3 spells CASSLRDREIFGGYTF. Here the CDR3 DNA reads TGCGCCAGCAGCCTCCGGGACAGGGAAATTTTTGGTGGCTACACCTTC. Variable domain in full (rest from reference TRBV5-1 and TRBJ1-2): KAGVTQTPRYLIKTRGQQVTLSCSPISGHRSVSWYQQTPGQGLQFLFEYFSETQRNKGNFPGRFSGRQFSNSRSEMNVSTLELGDSALYLCASSLRDREIFGGYTFGSGTRLTVV.

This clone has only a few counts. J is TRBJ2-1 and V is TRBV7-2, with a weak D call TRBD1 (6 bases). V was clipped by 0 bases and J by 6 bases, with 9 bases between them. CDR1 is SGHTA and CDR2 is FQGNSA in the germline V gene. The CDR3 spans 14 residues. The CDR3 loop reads CASSLAGARNEQFF. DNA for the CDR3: TGTGCCAGCAGCTTAGCGGGGGCCCGCAATGAGCAGTTCTTC. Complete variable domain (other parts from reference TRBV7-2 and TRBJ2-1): GAGVSQSPSNKVTEKGKDVELRCDPISGHTALYWYRQSLGQGLEFLIYFQGNSAPDKSGLPSDRFSAERTGGSVSTLTIQRTQQEDSAVYLCASSLAGARNEQFFGPGTRLTVL.

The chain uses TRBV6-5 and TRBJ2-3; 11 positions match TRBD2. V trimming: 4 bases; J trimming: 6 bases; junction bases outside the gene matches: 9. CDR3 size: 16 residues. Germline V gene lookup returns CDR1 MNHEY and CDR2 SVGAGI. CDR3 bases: TGTGCCAGCAGTTCCCATAGCGGGGGGGCCGTTGATACGCAGTATTTT. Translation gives CASSSHSGGAVDTQYF.

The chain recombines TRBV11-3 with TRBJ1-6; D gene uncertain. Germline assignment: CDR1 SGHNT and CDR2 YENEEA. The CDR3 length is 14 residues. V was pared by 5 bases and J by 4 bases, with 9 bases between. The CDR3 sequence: CASSDVSYNSPLHF. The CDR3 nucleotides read TGTGCCAGCAGCGATGTCAGTTATAATTCACCCCTCCACTTT.

The CDR3 region is CASSPLQGRAGEQYF. CDR3 bases: TGTGCCAGCAGCCCACTTCAGGGAAGGGCTGGGGAGCAGTACTTC. The chain recombines TRBV7-2 with TRBJ2-7; perhaps TRBD1 as D (5 bases). The CDR3 contains 15 residues. Trimming removed 5 bases at V and 7 bases at J, with 21 bases between. Germline-derived CDR1 and CDR2 are SGHTA and FQGNSA. The full variable domain, rest sourced from reference TRBV7-2 and TRBJ2-7, is GAGVSQSPSNKVTEKGKDVELRCDPISGHTALYWYRQSLGQGLEFLIYFQGNSAPDKSGLPSDRFSAERTGGSVSTLTIQRTQQEDSAVYLCASSPLQGRAGEQYFGPGTRLTVT.

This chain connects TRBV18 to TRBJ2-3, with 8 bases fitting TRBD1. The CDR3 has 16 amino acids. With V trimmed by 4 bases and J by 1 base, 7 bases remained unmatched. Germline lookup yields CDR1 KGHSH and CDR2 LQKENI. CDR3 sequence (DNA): TGTGCCAGCTCACAATTATCAGGGGGCCGCACAGATACGCAGTATTTT. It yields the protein CASSQLSGGRTDTQYF.

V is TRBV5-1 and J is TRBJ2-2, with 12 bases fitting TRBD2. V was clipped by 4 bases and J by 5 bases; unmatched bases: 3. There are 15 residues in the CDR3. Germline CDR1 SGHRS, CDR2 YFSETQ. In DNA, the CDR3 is TGCGCCAGCAGCACAACTAGCGGGGGGACCGGGGAGCTGTTTTTT. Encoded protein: CASSTTSGGTGELFF. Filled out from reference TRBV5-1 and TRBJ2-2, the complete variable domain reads KAGVTQTPRYLIKTRGQQVTLSCSPISGHRSVSWYQQTPGQGLQFLFEYFSETQRNKGNFPGRFSGRQFSNSRSEMNVSTLELGDSALYLCASSTTSGGTGELFFGEGSRLTVL.

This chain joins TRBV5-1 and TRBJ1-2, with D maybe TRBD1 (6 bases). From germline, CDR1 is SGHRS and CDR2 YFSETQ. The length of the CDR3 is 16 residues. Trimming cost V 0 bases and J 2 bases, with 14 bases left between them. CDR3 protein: CASSLDRVGINYGYTF. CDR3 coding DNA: TGCGCCAGCAGCTTGGACAGGGTGGGGATAAACTATGGCTACACCTTC.

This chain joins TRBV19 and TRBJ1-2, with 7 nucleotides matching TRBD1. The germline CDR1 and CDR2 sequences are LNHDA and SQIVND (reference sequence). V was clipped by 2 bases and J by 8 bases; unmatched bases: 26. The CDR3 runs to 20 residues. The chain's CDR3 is CASSINQGSTGISWVIGYTF. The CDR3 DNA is TGTGCCAGTAGTATAAACCAGGGCTCGACAGGGATCTCCTGGGTGATAGGCTACACCTTC.

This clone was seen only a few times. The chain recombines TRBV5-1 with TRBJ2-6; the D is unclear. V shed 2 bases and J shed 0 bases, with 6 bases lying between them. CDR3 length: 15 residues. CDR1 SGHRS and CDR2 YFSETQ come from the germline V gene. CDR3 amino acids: CASSLQFSGANVLTF. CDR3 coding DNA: TGCGCCAGCAGCTTACAGTTCTCTGGGGCCAACGTCCTGACTTTC.

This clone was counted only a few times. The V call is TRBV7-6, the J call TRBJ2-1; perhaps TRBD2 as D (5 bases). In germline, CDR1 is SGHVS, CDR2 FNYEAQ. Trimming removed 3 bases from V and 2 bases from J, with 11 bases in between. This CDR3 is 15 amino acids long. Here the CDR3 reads CASSFEREPYNEQFF. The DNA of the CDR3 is TGTGCCAGCAGCTTTGAAAGGGAGCCCTACAATGAGCAGTTCTTC.

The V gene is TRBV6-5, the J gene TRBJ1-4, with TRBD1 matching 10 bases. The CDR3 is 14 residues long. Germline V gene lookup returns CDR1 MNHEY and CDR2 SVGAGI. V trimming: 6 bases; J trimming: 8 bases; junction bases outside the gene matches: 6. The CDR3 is CASSRQGAREKLFF. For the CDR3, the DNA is TGTGCCAGCAGCCGACAGGGGGCGAGGGAAAAACTGTTTTTT.

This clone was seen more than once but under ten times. In nucleotides, the CDR3 is TGTGCCAGCTGGGGAGGACAAGAGACCCAGTACTTC. Translation: CASWGGQETQYF. J is TRBJ2-5 and V is TRBV2; a weak D match, TRBD2 (6 bases). V gave up 8 bases and J gave up 2 bases, with 9 bases separating them. The CDR3 spans 12 residues. CDR1 and CDR2 (germline): SNHLY, FYNNEI.

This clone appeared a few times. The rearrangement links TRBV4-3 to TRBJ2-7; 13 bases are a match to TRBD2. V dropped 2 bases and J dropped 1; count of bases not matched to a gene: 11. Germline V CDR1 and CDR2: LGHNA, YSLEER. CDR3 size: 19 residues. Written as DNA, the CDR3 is TGCGCCAGCAGCCAACTACTAGCGGGGGGGCCCGTCATATCCTACGAGCAGTACGTC. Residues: CASSQLLAGGPVISYEQYV.

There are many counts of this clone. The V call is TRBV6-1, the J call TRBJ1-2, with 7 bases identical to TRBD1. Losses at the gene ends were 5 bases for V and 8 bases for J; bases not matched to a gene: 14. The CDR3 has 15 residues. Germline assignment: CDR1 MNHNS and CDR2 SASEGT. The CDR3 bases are TGTGCCAGCAGTCGTGATGGGGACAGCCTTCAAGGCTACACCTTC. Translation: CASSRDGDSLQGYTF.

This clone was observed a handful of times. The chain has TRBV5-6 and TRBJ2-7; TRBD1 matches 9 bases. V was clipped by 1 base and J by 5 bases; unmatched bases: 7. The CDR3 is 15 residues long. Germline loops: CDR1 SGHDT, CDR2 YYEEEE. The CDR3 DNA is TGTGCCAGCAGCTTGCCCGGGACAGGGAGGCACGAGCAGTACTTC. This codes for CASSLPGTGRHEQYF.

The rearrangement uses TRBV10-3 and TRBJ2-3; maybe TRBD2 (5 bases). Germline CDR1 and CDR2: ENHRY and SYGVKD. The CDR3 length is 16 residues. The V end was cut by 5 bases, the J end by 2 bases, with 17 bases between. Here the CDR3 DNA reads TGTGCCATCAGTTCCGGCCCAACCGGGGTCACAGATACGCAGTATTTT. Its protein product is CAISSGPTGVTDTQYF.

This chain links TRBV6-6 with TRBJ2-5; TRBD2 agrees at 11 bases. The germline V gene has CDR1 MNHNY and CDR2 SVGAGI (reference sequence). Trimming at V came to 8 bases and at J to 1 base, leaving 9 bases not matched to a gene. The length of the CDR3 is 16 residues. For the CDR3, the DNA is TGTGCCAGCGATTTTCCTACTAGCGGGGGCCAAGAGACCCAGTACTTC. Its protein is CASDFPTSGGQETQYF.